Detailed here is one T cell receptor (beta chain). This sample is drawn from a study of blood T cell repertoires in COVID-19. Study as a whole: T cells, B-cell-depleted T cells, or PBMCs supplied cDNA or gDNA.

This table comes from immunoSEQ multiplex PCR, and its TCRdb copy is limited to in-frame clones, with some not included. The sample holds around 200,000 clones; roughly nine tenths are singletons and the top ten take over 2%. The germline V gene has CDR1 LNHDA and CDR2 SQIVND (reference sequence). J was trimmed by 1 base and V by 4 bases; bases with no gene match: 6. The CDR3 extends over 16 amino acids. The sequenced sample was PBMCs or T cells enriched from blood (not recorded which). The chain has TRBV19 and TRBJ1-4; 7 nucleotides line up with TRBD1. The TCR sequence derives from a woman aged 40 to 49 with acute COVID-19. The CDR3 loop is CASSNGQGVTNEKLFF. CDR3 coding DNA: TGTGCCAGTAGTAATGGGCAGGGGGTAACTAATGAAAAACTGTTTTTT.